The rows below give T cell receptor beta chains drawn from one sample of a study of CD8 T cells in Susac syndrome. Via MiXCR, TCRdb re-called the immunoSEQ multiplex PCR reads, giving one row per CDR3 protein. The sample holds roughly 120,000 distinct CDR3 sequences, less than 95% seen once. Sequencing used CD4+ T cells from PBMCs. The receptors stem from a human donor with multiple sclerosis. CDR3s leave out the opening cysteine and the closing phenylalanine or tryptophan. Fields, in order: J gene, V gene, D gene, CDR3 protein. D genes are given only for firm matches.

J: TRBJ1-4
V: TRBV4-2
D: .
CDR3: ASSQEDREKLF

J: TRBJ2-7
V: TRBV5-1
D: TRBD2
CDR3: ASNPGTSGVTN

J: TRBJ2-3
V: TRBV28
D: TRBD1
CDR3: ASSSRTGRKGDTQY

J: TRBJ2-1
V: TRBV6-2/TRBV6-3
D: .
CDR3: ASSYSHPEHEQF

J: TRBJ1-2
V: TRBV14
D: .
CDR3: ASSQVVFYGYT

J: TRBJ1-2
V: TRBV6-6
D: .
CDR3: ASSSESRQGMDGYT

J: TRBJ1-1
V: TRBV19
D: .
CDR3: ASFTTGKMSTEAF

J: TRBJ1-2
V: TRBV25-1
D: .
CDR3: ASSEGRGYT

J: TRBJ1-5
V: TRBV20-1
D: .
CDR3: SARVSNQPQH

J: TRBJ2-7
V: TRBV29-1
D: TRBD1
CDR3: SVEDTGGDEQY

J: TRBJ2-2
V: TRBV14
D: .
CDR3: ASSQDPGQNTGELF

J: TRBJ1-6
V: TRBV30
D: TRBD1
CDR3: AQEGARGSPLH

J: TRBJ2-3
V: TRBV7-2
D: TRBD2
CDR3: ASSFAGDTDTQY

J: TRBJ1-2
V: TRBV6-1
D: .
CDR3: ASSLRGTGYT

J: TRBJ1-2
V: TRBV12-3/TRBV12-4
D: .
CDR3: ASSSPGRGYT

J: TRBJ1-2
V: TRBV29-1
D: TRBD1
CDR3: SVAGGTVYGYT

J: TRBJ1-2
V: TRBV30
D: TRBD1
CDR3: AWSVSGTARRGYT

J: TRBJ2-7
V: TRBV25-1
D: .
CDR3: ASSEFTVSSYEQY

J: TRBJ1-2
V: TRBV20-1
D: .
CDR3: SALGGGGGYT

J: TRBJ1-2
V: TRBV3-1
D: .
CDR3: ASSQTVPNYGYT

J: TRBJ2-7
V: TRBV3-1
D: .
CDR3: ASSLNVEQY

J: TRBJ2-1
V: TRBV6-6
D: .
CDR3: ASSLTGANEQF

J: TRBJ2-2
V: TRBV7-2
D: .
CDR3: ASSLDGGTATGELF

J: TRBJ2-2
V: TRBV11-2
D: .
CDR3: ASSLVALTGELF

J: TRBJ2-5
V: TRBV30
D: .
CDR3: AWSVGLGWETQY

J: TRBJ1-1
V: TRBV5-6
D: .
CDR3: ASSPQRAPEAF

J: TRBJ2-3
V: TRBV9
D: TRBD2
CDR3: ASSVREGTNTQY

J: TRBJ2-7
V: TRBV6-1
D: TRBD2
CDR3: ASTASLAGGQYEQY

J: TRBJ1-1
V: TRBV12-3/TRBV12-4
D: .
CDR3: ASSLARGTEAF

J: TRBJ1-1
V: TRBV30
D: .
CDR3: AWEVQGKSWEEAF

J: TRBJ2-1
V: TRBV2
D: .
CDR3: ASSEWGTYNEQF

J: TRBJ1-1
V: TRBV30
D: .
CDR3: AWGRAAGTEAF

J: TRBJ2-7
V: TRBV10-3
D: .
CDR3: AIMTGPSYEQY

J: TRBJ1-2
V: TRBV6-6
D: .
CDR3: ASSYTTDGYT

J: TRBJ2-7
V: TRBV4-2
D: .
CDR3: ASSQGGRGYEQY

J: TRBJ1-1
V: TRBV7-2
D: .
CDR3: ASSLVENTEAF

J: TRBJ2-6
V: TRBV24-1
D: .
CDR3: ATSLGGSGANVLT

J: TRBJ1-2
V: TRBV7-3
D: .
CDR3: ASSFIGNYGYT

J: TRBJ1-6
V: TRBV7-9
D: TRBD1
CDR3: ASRGTGGDSPLH

J: TRBJ1-5
V: TRBV6-1
D: TRBD1
CDR3: ASRAPGQGDQPQH

J: TRBJ1-5
V: TRBV20-1
D: TRBD1
CDR3: SASHAGGLDQPQH

J: TRBJ1-2
V: TRBV9
D: .
CDR3: ASSITGNYGYT

J: TRBJ2-1
V: TRBV5-1
D: .
CDR3: ASSWDSYNEQF

J: TRBJ1-2
V: TRBV7-2
D: .
CDR3: ASSSDGGGDGYT

J: TRBJ2-5
V: TRBV27
D: TRBD1
CDR3: ASSLKSGQREETQY

J: TRBJ2-6
V: TRBV7-6
D: .
CDR3: ASSLKVTSGANVLT

J: TRBJ1-2
V: TRBV30
D: .
CDR3: AWSVLVGYGYT

J: TRBJ2-1
V: TRBV11-3
D: TRBD2
CDR3: ASSLGFAGGDNEQF

J: TRBJ1-2
V: TRBV7-2
D: .
CDR3: ASSLAGGGYT

J: TRBJ2-2
V: TRBV7-2
D: TRBD1
CDR3: ASSQDRGPLNTGELF

J: TRBJ2-5
V: TRBV3-1
D: TRBD2
CDR3: ASSQGVGGTGETQY

J: TRBJ2-2
V: TRBV7-2
D: .
CDR3: ASSPQVTGELF

J: TRBJ2-7
V: TRBV20-1
D: .
CDR3: SAPIAEGYEQY

J: TRBJ2-1
V: TRBV2
D: TRBD2
CDR3: ASSVATSGRAWF

J: TRBJ2-2
V: TRBV9
D: .
CDR3: ASSVGRSNTGELF

J: TRBJ1-1
V: TRBV29-1
D: .
CDR3: SVGTGLTEAF

J: TRBJ1-2
V: TRBV18
D: .
CDR3: ASSPTQNANGYT